This T cell receptor (beta chain) comes out of a study of PD-1 blockade in classical Hodgkin lymphoma. The method was immunoSEQ multiplex PCR; TCRdb's version includes in-frame clones alone and lacks a portion of them. The sample holds approximately 46,000 clones; about three quarters are singletons and the top ten take approximately 11%. Broader study findings: Complete responders showed a baseline diversity that resembled the diversity of newly diagnosed patients.

All the patients suffered relapse after autologous stem cell transplantation, and brentuximab vedotin exposure differed. As to this clone: Its matching antigen is unknown.

Germline V gene lookup returns CDR1 MNHEY and CDR2 SMNVEV (reference sequence). The V and J ends lost 5 bases and 5 bases respectively, with 15 bases between them. CDR3 length equals 14 residues. The sequence was obtained from a human donor with classical Hodgkin lymphoma. The sample here was peripheral blood mononuclear cells (PBMCs), taken at baseline. The chain carries TRBV27 and TRBJ1-2, with no clear D. The CDR3 here is CASSPVGSQYGYTF. In DNA form, the CDR3 reads TGTGCCAGCAGTCCCGTTGGGTCCCAGTATGGCTACACCTTC.